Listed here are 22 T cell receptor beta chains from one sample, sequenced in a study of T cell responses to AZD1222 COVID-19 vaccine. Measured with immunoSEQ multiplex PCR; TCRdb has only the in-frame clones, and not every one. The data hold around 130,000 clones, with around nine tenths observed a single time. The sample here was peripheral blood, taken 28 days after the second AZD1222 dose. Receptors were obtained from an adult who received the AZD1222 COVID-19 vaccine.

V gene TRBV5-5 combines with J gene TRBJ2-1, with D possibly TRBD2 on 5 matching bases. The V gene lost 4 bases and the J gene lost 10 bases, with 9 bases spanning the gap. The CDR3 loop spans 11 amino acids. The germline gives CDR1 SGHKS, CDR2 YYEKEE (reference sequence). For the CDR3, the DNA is TGTGCCAGCAGCCCGGGGTTAGAGCAGTTCTTC. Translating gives CASSPGLEQFF.

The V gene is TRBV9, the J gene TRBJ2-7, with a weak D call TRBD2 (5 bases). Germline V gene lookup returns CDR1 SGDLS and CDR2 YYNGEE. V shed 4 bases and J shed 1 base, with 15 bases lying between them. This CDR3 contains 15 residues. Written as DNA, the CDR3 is TGTGCCAGCAGCCCGAGCGGACTGACTTCCTACGAGCAGTACTTC. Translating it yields CASSPSGLTSYEQYF.

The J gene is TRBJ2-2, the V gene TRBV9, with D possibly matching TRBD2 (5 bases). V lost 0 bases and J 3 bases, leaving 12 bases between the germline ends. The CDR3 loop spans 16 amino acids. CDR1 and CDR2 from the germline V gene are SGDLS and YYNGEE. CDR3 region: CASSVAPSSHTGELFF. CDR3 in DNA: TGTGCCAGCAGCGTAGCCCCTAGCTCACACACCGGGGAGCTGTTTTTT.

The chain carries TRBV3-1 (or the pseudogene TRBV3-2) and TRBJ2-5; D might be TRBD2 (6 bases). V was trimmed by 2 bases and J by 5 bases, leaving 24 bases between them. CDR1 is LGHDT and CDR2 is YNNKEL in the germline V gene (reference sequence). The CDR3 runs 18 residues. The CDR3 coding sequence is TGTGCCAGCAGCCAATACAAAGGGTCAGGGAGGTTTGGGGAGACCCAGTACTTC. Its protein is CASSQYKGSGRFGETQYF.

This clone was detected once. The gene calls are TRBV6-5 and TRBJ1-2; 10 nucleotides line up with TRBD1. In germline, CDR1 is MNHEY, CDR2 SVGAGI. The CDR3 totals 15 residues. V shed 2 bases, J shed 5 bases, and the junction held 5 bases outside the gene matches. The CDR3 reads CASSYRGTGEYGYTF. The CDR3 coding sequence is TGTGCCAGCAGTTACCGGGGGACAGGGGAGTATGGCTACACCTTC.

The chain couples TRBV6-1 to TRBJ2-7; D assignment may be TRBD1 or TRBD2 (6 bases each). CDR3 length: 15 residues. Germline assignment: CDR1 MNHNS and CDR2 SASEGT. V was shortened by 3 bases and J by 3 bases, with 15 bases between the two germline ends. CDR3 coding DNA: TGTGCCAGCAGTGAGGGAACAGGGAGGATCTACGAGCAGTACTTC. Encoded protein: CASSEGTGRIYEQYF.

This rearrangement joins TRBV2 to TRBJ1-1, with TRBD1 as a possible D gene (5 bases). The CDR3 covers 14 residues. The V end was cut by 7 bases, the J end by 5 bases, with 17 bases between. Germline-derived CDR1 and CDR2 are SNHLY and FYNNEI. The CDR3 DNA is TGTGCCAGCAAATCCTTCAGGGCCGAAACTGAAGCTTTCTTT. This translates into CASKSFRAETEAFF. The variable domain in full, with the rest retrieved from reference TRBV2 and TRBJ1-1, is EPEVTQTPSHQVTQMGQEVILRCVPISNHLYFYWYRQILGQKVEFLVSFYNNEISEKSEIFDDQFSVERPDGSNFTLKIRSTKLEDSAMYFCASKSFRAETEAFFGQGTRLTVV.

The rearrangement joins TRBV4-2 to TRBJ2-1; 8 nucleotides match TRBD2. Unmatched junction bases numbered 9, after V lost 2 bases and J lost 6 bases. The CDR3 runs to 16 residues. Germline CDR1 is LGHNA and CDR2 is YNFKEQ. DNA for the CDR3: TGTGCCAGCAGCCAATCCGGGACTAGTCCTTCCAATGAGCAGTTCTTC. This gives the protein CASSQSGTSPSNEQFF.

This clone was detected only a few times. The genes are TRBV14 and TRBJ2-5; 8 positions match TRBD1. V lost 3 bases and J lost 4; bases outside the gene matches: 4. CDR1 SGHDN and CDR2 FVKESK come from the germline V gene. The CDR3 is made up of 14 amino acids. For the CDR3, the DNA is TGTGCCAGCAGCCATACAGGGGGGTTAGAGACCCAGTACTTC. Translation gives CASSHTGGLETQYF.

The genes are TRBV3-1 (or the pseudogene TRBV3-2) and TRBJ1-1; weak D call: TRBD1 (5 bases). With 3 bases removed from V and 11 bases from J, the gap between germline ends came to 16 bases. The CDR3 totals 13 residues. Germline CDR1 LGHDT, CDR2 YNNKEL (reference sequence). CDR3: CASSQLDKTGAFF. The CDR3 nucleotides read TGTGCCAGCAGCCAGTTGGACAAAACGGGGGCTTTCTTT.

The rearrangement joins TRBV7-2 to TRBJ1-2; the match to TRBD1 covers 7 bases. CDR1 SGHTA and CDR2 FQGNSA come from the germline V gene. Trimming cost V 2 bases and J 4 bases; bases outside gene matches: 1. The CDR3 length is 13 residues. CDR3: CASSLRTGYGYTF. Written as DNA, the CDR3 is TGTGCCAGCAGCTTAAGGACAGGCTATGGCTACACCTTC.

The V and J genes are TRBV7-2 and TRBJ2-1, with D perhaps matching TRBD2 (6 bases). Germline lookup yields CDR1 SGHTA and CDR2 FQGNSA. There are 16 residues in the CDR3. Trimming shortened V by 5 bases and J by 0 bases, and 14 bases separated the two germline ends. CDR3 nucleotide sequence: TGTGCCAGCAGCCAAGGGGCGGGGAGCTCCTACAATGAGCAGTTCTTC. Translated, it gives CASSQGAGSSYNEQFF. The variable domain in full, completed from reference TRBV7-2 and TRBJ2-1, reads GAGVSQSPSNKVTEKGKDVELRCDPISGHTALYWYRQSLGQGLEFLIYFQGNSAPDKSGLPSDRFSAERTGGSVSTLTIQRTQQEDSAVYLCASSQGAGSSYNEQFFGPGTRLTVL.

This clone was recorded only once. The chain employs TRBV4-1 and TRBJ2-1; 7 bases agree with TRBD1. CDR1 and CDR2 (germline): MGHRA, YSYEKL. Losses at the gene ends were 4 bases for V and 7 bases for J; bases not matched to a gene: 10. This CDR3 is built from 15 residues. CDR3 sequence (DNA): TGCGCCAGCAGCCTACTCAACTACAGGGGTAATGAGCAGTTCTTC. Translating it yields CASSLLNYRGNEQFF.

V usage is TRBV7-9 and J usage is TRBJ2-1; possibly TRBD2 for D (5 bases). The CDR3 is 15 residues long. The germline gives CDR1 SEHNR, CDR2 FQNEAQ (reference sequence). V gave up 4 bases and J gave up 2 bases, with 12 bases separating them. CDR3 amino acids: CASSSDSQTYNEQFF. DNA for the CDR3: TGTGCCAGCAGCTCGGACTCGCAAACCTACAATGAGCAGTTCTTC.

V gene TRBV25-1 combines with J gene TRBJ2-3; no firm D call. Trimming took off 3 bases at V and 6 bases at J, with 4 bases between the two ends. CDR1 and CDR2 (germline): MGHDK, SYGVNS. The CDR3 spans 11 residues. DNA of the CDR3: TGTGCCAGCAGTGAGGTGGATACGCAGTATTTT. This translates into CASSEVDTQYF.

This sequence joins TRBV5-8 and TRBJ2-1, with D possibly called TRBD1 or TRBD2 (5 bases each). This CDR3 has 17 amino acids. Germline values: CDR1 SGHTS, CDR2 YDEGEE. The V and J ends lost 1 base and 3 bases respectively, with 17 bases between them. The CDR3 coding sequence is TGTGCCAGCAGCTTGTATCGGGGACCGAACAACTACAATGAGCAGTTCTTC. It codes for CASSLYRGPNNYNEQFF.

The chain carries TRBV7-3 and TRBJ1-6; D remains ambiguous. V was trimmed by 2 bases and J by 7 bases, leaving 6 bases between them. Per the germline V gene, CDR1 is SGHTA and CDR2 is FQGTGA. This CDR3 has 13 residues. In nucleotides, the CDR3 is TGTGCCAGCAGCTTAGCGCAGAATTCACCCCTCCACTTT. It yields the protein CASSLAQNSPLHF.

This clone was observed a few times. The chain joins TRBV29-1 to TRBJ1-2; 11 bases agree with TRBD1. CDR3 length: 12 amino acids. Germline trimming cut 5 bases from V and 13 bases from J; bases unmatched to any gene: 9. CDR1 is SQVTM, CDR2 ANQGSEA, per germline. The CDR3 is CSVHSGQGAVTF. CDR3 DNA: TGCAGCGTTCACTCTGGACAGGGGGCAGTCACCTTC.

For the CDR3, the DNA is TGTGCCAGCAGCAATGGAGTAGCAGGGGGAGAGCCCCAGCATTTT. Protein: CASSNGVAGGEPQHF. The chain combines TRBV21-1 with TRBJ1-5; TRBD1 is the table's D call, not checked against the DNA. TRBV21-1 is a pseudogene locus. The CDR3 loop spans 15 amino acids.

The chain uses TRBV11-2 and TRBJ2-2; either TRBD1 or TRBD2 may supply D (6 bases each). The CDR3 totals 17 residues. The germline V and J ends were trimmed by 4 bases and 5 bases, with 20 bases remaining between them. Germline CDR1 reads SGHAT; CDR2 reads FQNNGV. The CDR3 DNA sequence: TGTGCCAGCAGCTCCCAACGAGGGGGGCGTCATACCGGGGAGCTGTTTTTT. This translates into CASSSQRGGRHTGELFF.

The CDR3 sequence is CASSLTLAEWGVSPTGELFF. CDR3 in DNA: TGTGCCAGCAGCTTAACGTTGGCAGAATGGGGGGTCTCCCCCACCGGGGAGCTGTTTTTT. The V call is TRBV7-3, the J call TRBJ2-2, with D possibly being TRBD2 (6 bases). Germline values: CDR1 SGHTA, CDR2 FQGTGA. The CDR3 covers 20 residues. V dropped 0 bases and J dropped 4 bases, with 24 bases sitting between them.

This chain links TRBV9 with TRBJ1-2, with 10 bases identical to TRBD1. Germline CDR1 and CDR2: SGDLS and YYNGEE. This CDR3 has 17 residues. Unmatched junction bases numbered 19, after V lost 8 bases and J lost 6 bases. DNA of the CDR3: TGTGCCAGTAGCAGGGACAGGGGTACGGAGGGGTATCATGGCTACACCTTC. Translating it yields CASSRDRGTEGYHGYTF.